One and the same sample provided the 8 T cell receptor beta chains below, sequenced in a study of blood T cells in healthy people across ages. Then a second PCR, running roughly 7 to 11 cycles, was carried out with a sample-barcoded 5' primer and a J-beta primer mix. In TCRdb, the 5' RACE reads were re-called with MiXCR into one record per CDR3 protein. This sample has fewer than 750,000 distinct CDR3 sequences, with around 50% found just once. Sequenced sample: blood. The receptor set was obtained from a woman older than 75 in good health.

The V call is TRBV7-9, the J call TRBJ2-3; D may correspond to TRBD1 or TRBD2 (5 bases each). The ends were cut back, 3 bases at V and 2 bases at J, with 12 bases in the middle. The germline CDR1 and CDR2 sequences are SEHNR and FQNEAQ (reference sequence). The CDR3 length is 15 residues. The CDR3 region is CASSLRGRDTDTQYF. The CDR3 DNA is TGTGCCAGCAGCTTGAGGGGCAGGGACACAGATACGCAGTATTTT. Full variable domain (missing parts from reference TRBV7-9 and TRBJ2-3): DTGVSQNPRHKITKRGQNVTFRCDPISEHNRLYWYRQTLGQGPEFLTYFQNEAQLEKSRLLSDRFSAERPKGSFSTLEIQRTEQGDSAMYLCASSLRGRDTDTQYFGPGTRLTVL.

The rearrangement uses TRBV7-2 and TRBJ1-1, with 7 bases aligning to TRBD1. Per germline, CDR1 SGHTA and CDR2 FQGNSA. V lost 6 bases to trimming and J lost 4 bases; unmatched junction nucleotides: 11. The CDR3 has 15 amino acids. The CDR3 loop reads CASSPRTTGTTEAFF. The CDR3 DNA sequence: TGTGCCAGCAGTCCCCGTACGACAGGGACCACTGAAGCTTTCTTT. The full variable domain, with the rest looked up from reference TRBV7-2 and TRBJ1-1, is GAGVSQSPSNKVTEKGKDVELRCDPISGHTALYWYRQSLGQGLEFLIYFQGNSAPDKSGLPSDRFSAERTGGSVSTLTIQRTQQEDSAVYLCASSPRTTGTTEAFFGQGTRLTVV.

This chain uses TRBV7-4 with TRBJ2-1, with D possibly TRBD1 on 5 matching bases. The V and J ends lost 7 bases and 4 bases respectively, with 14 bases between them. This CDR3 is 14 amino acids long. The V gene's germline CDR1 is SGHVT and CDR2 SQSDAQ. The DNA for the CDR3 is TGTGCCAGCATCGTACGGGCAGGGTACAATGAGCAGTTCTTC. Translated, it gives CASIVRAGYNEQFF.

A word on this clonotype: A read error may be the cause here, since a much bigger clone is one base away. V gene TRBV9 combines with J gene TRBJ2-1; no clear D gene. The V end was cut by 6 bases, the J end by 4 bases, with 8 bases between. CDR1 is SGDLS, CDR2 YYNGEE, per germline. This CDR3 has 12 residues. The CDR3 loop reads CASNQTYNEQFF. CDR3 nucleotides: TGTGCCAGCAACCAAACATACAATGAGCAGTTCTTC.

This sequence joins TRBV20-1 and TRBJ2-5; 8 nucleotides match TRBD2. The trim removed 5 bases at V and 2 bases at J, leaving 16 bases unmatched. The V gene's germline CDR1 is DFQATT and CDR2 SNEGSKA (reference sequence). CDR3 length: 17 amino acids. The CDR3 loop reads CSAARAVETSVQETQYF. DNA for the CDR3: TGCAGTGCTGCCCGGGCGGTGGAGACTAGCGTACAAGAGACCCAGTACTTC.

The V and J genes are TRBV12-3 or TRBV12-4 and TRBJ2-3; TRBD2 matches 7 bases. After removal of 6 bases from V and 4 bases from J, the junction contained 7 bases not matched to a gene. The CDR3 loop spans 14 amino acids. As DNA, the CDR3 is TGTGCCAGCAGCGTCGGGAGGAAGGCAGATACGCAGTATTTT. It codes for CASSVGRKADTQYF.

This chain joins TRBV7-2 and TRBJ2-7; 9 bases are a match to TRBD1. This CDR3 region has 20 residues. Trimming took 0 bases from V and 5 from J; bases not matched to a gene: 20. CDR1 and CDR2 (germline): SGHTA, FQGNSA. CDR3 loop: CASSLASMRDRATRRHEQYF. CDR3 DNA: TGTGCCAGCAGCTTAGCCTCTATGCGGGACAGGGCGACTCGAAGACACGAGCAGTACTTC.

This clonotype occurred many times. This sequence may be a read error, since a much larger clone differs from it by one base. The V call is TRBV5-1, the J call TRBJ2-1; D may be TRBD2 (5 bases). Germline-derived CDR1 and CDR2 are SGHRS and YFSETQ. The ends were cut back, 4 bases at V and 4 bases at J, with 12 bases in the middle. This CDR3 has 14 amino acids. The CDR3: CASSAWSGYNEQFF. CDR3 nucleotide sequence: TGCGCCAGCAGCGCCTGGAGCGGATACAATGAGCAGTTCTTC. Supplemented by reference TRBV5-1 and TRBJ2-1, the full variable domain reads KAGVTQTPRYLIKTRGQQVTLSCSPISGHRSVSWYQQTPGQGLQFLFEYFSETQRNKGNFPGRFSGRQFSNSRSEMNVSTLELGDSALYLCASSAWSGYNEQFFGPGTRLTVL.